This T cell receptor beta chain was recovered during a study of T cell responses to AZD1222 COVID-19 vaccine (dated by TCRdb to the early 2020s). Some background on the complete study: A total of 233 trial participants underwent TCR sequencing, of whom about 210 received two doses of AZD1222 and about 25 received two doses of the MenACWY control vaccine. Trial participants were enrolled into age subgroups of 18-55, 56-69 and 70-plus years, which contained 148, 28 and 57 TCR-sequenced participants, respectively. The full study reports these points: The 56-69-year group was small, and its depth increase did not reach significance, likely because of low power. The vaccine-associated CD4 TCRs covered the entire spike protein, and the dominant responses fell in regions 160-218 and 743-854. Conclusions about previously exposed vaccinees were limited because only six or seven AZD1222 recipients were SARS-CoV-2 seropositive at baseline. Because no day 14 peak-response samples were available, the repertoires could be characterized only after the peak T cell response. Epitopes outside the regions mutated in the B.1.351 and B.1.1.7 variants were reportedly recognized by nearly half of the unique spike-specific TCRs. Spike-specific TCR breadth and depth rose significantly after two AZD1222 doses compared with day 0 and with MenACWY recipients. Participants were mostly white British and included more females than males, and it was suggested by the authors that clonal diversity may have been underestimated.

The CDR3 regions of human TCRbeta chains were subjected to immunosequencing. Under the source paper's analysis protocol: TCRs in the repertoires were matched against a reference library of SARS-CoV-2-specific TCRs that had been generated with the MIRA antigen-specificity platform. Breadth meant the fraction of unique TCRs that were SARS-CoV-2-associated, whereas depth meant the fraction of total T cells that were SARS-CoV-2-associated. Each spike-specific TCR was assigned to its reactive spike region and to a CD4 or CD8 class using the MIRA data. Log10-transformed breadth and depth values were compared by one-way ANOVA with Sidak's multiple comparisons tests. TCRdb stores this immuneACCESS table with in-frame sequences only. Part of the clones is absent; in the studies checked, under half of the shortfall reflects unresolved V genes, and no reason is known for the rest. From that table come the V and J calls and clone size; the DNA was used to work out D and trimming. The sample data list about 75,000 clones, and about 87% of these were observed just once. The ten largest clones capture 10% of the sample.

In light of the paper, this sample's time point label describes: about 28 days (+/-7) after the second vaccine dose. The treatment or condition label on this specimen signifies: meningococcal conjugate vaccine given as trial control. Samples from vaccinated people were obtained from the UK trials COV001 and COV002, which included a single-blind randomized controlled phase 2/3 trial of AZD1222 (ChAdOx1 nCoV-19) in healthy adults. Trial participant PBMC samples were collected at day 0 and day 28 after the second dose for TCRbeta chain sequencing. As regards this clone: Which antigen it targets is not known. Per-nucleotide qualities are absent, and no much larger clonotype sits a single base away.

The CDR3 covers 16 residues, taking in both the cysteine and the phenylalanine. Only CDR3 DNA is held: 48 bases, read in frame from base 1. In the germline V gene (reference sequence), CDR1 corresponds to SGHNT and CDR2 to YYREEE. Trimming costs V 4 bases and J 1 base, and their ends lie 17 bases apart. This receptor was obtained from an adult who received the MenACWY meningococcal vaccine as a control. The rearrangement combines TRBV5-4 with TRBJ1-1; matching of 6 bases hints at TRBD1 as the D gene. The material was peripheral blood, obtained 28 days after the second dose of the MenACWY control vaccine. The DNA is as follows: TGTGCCAGCAGCCCGGGAGGCCTAGGGGGGAACACTGAAGCTTTCTTT. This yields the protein CASSPGGLGGNTEAFF.